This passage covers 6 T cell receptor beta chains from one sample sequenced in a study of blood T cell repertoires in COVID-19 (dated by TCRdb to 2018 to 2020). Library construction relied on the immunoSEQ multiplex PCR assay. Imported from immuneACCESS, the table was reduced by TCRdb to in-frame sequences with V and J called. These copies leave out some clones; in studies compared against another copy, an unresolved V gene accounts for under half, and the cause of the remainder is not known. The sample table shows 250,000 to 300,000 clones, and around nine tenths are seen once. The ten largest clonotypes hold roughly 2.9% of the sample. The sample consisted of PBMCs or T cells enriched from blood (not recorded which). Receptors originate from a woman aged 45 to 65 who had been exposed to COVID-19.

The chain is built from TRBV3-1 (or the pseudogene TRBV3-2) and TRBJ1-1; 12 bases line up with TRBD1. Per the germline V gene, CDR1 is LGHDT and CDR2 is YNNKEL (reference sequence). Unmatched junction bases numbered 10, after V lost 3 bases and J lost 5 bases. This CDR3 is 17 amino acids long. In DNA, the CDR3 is TGTGCCAGCAGCCACGGGACAGGGGGCTATTTTTATACTGAAGCTTTCTTT. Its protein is CASSHGTGGYFYTEAFF.

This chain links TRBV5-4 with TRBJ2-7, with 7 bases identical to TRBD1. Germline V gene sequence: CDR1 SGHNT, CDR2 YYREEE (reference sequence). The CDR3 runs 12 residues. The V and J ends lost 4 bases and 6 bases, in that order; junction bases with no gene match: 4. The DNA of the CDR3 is TGTGCCAGCAGCCAGACAGGGCTCGAGCAGTACTTC. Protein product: CASSQTGLEQYF.

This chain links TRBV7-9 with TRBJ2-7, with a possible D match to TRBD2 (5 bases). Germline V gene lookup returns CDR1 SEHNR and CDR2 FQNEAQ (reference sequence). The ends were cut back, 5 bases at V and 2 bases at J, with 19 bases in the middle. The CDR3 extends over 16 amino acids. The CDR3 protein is CASSTSGIINTYEQYF. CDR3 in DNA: TGTGCCAGCAGCACCTCCGGGATAATAAACACCTACGAGCAGTACTTC.

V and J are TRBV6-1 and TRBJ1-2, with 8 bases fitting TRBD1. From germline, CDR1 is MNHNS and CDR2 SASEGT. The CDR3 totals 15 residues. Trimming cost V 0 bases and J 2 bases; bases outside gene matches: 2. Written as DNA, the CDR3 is TGTGCCAGCAGTGAAGCGGACAGGGCGAACTATGGCTACACCTTC. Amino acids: CASSEADRANYGYTF.

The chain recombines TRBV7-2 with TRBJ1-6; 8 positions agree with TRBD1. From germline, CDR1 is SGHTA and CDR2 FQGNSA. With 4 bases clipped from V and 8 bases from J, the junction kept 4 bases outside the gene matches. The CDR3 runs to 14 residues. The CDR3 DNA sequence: TGTGCCAGCAGCTACCTACAGGGGGATTCACCCCTCCACTTT. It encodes CASSYLQGDSPLHF.

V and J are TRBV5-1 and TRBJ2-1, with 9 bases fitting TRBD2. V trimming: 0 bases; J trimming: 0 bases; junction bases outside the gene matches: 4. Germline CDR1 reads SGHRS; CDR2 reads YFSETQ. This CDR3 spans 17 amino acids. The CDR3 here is CASSLGASGISYNEQFF. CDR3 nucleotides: TGCGCCAGCAGCTTGGGGGCTAGCGGGATCTCCTACAATGAGCAGTTCTTC.